These 18 T cell receptor beta chains were sequenced from one sample in a study of healthy donors' naive CD4 and CD8 T cells. Each TCR library used about 500 ng of total RNA and a linear amplification protocol. TCRdb reprocessed the reads with MiXCR, giving one entry per CDR3 protein. The sample records roughly 200,000 distinct CDR3 sequences, 74% being singletons. Sequencing was performed on naive CD4+ and CD8+ T cells sorted from blood, pooled from several donors. All receptors come from a pool of human donors in good health; the sample pools cells from several healthy donors.

The chain has TRBV6-5 and TRBJ1-1; D is unclear. The germline V gene has CDR1 MNHEY and CDR2 SVGAGI. The V and J ends lost 0 bases and 1 base respectively, with 9 bases between them. The CDR3 is 15 residues long. Here the CDR3 DNA reads TGTGCCAGCAGTTACTCGAGGACCTGGAACACTGAAGCTTTCTTT. Translation gives CASSYSRTWNTEAFF.

The chain employs TRBV6-5 and TRBJ1-5; 9 bases line up with TRBD1. V dropped 6 bases and J dropped 5; count of bases not matched to a gene: 8. Germline assignment: CDR1 MNHEY and CDR2 SVGAGI. The CDR3 covers 15 residues. CDR3 residues: CASRATRDRDQPQHF. As DNA, the CDR3 is TGTGCCAGCAGGGCCACCCGGGACAGGGATCAGCCCCAGCATTTT.

This clonotype was seen a handful of times. The chain joins TRBV12-3 or TRBV12-4 to TRBJ2-5; the D is unclear. The J call could be wrong; TRBJ2-1 is a better fit for the DNA end. The length of the CDR3 is 16 residues. This CDR3 reads CASSPLAYLSYNEQFF. The CDR3 DNA is TGTGCCAGCAGCCCCTTAGCCTACCTCTCCTACAATGAGCAGTTCTTC.

The chain is built from TRBV2 and TRBJ1-5, with D possibly TRBD1 on 6 matching bases. Germline CDR1 SNHLY, CDR2 FYNNEI. V lost 5 bases and J 4 bases, leaving 12 bases between the germline ends. The CDR3 is 14 amino acids. The CDR3 DNA follows: TGTGCCAGCAGTTGGGACAATTTTAATCAGCCCCAGCATTTT. It codes for CASSWDNFNQPQHF.

The chain has TRBV27 and TRBJ2-1, with D maybe TRBD2 (6 bases). V was cut by 2 bases and J by 13 bases, with 18 bases left in between. The CDR3 sequence is 14 residues long. Looked up from germline, CDR1 is MNHEY and CDR2 is SMNVEV (reference sequence). CDR3 bases: TGTGCCAGCAGTTTAGGCGGGACGCATGTTGGACAGTTCTTC. It codes for CASSLGGTHVGQFF.

The chain combines TRBV19 with TRBJ2-1; the match to TRBD2 covers 8 bases. Germline CDR1 reads LNHDA; CDR2 reads SQIVND (reference sequence). The CDR3 has 15 amino acids. V was pared by 5 bases and J by 7 bases, with 10 bases of the junction left unmatched. The CDR3 DNA follows: TGTGCCAGTAGTCAACCGGGACTAGGGGTTAATGAGCAGTTCTTC. Translating it yields CASSQPGLGVNEQFF. Full variable domain (outside the CDR3, taken from reference TRBV19 and TRBJ2-1): DGGITQSPKYLFRKEGQNVTLSCEQNLNHDAMYWYRQDPGQGLRLIYYSQIVNDFQKGDIAEGYSVSREKKESFPLTVTSAQKNPTAFYLCASSQPGLGVNEQFFGPGTRLTVL.

The rearrangement links TRBV5-5 to TRBJ2-3; a possible D gene is TRBD2 (6 bases). CDR3 length equals 15 residues. Trimming took 2 bases from V and 4 from J, leaving 14 bases between them. In germline, CDR1 is SGHKS, CDR2 YYEKEE (reference sequence). The CDR3 nucleotides read TGTGCCAGCAGCTTTCTGACGGGACTCTCAGATACGCAGTATTTT. Its protein is CASSFLTGLSDTQYF.

The genes are TRBV29-1 and TRBJ2-1, with unresolved D. Germline V gene data show CDR1 as SQVTM and CDR2 as ANQGSEA. The ends were cut back, 4 bases at V and 0 bases at J, with 7 bases in the middle. This CDR3 is built from 13 residues. The CDR3 region is CSVAGVSYNEQFF. CDR3 in DNA: TGCAGCGTTGCTGGAGTCTCCTACAATGAGCAGTTCTTC.

For the CDR3, the DNA is TGTGCCAGCAGTTTAGCGGGTGGGCGGGGTGAGCAGTTCTTC. This translates into CASSLAGGRGEQFF. The chain recombines TRBV27 with TRBJ2-1, with D possibly being TRBD2 (6 bases). Germline CDR1 reads MNHEY; CDR2 reads SMNVEV (reference sequence). The CDR3 sequence is 14 residues long. The germline V and J ends were trimmed by 2 bases and 9 bases, with 14 bases remaining between them.

This rearrangement joins TRBV6-2 or TRBV6-3 to TRBJ1-2; tentatively, D is TRBD1 (5 bases). Trimming cost V 7 bases and J 4 bases, with 16 bases left between them. Germline V gene data show CDR1 as MNHEY and CDR2 as SVGEGT. The CDR3 sequence is 14 residues long. The CDR3 reads CASIHRGASYGYTF. The CDR3 DNA sequence: TGTGCCAGCATTCACCGAGGGGCGAGCTATGGCTACACCTTC.

Only one count was recorded for this clonotype. The rearrangement uses TRBV6-5 and TRBJ1-1; no reliable D call. The germline V gene has CDR1 MNHEY and CDR2 SVGAGI. The V end was cut by 6 bases, the J end by 2 bases, with 10 bases between. The CDR3 loop spans 13 amino acids. CDR3 nucleotides: TGTGCCAGCAGCACCCTTCGTAACACTGAAGCTTTCTTT. Protein: CASSTLRNTEAFF.

This sequence joins TRBV15 and TRBJ2-2; TRBD2 matches 12 bases. The CDR3 covers 15 residues. CDR1 and CDR2 from the germline V gene are LNHNV and YYDKDF (reference sequence). The J segment lost 6 bases and the V segment lost 2 bases, leaving 1 base of the junction unmatched. The CDR3 region has the DNA TGTGCCACCAGCAGACTAGCGGGAGGGCCCGGGGAGCTGTTTTTT. Residues: CATSRLAGGPGELFF.

The rearrangement uses TRBV6-5 and TRBJ1-1; 9 bases agree with TRBD1. J lost 5 bases, V lost 8 bases, and 12 bases had no gene match. This CDR3 spans 15 amino acids. Germline lookup yields CDR1 MNHEY and CDR2 SVGAGI. CDR3 coding DNA: TGTGCCAGCGGCCAGACCGGGACAGGGTATACTGAAGCTTTCTTT. Amino acids: CASGQTGTGYTEAFF.

This clonotype was picked up a small number of times. The chain couples TRBV19 to TRBJ1-5; D may be TRBD1 (5 bases). The CDR3 consists of 15 residues. V lost 5 bases to trimming and J lost 4 bases, with 15 bases between them. CDR1 and CDR2 (germline): LNHDA, SQIVND (reference sequence). CDR3 protein: CASSGAAGINQPQHF. CDR3 nucleotides: TGTGCCAGTAGTGGGGCCGCAGGGATTAATCAGCCCCAGCATTTT.

About this clonotype itself: Sequence at one end of the junction differs from germline and may be a read error. The genes are TRBV6-5 and TRBJ2-2; no reliable D call. The CDR3 sequence is 12 residues long. Germline V gene lookup returns CDR1 MNHEY and CDR2 SVGAGI. CDR3 in amino acids: CVSSQAPGELFF. In DNA, the CDR3 is TGTGTCAGCAGTCAGGCTCCCGGGGAGCTGTTTTTT.

This chain uses TRBV29-1 with TRBJ1-1; 7 bases align to TRBD1. V dropped 3 bases and J dropped 5; count of bases not matched to a gene: 6. Germline V gives CDR1 SQVTM, CDR2 ANQGSEA. The CDR3 length is 13 residues. The CDR3, as DNA: TGCAGCGTTGATCGACAGGGAGGGACTGAAGCTTTCTTT. Protein product: CSVDRQGGTEAFF.

This chain links TRBV27 with TRBJ2-1; the D is unclear. Trimming left V 5 bases short and J 7 bases short, with 9 bases between. The CDR3 totals 12 residues. Germline V gives CDR1 MNHEY, CDR2 SMNVEV (reference sequence). In DNA, the CDR3 is TGTGCCAGCAGTCGGGCTTGGAATGAGCAGTTCTTC. Translated, it gives CASSRAWNEQFF.

This clonotype was observed a handful of times. The rearrangement links TRBV5-1 to TRBJ2-7; a possible D gene is TRBD1 (5 bases). The CDR3 runs 14 residues. V lost 0 bases to trimming and J lost 3 bases, with 10 bases between them. Germline assignment: CDR1 SGHRS and CDR2 YFSETQ. The CDR3 sequence: CASSLAGAVYEQYF. CDR3 sequence (DNA): TGCGCCAGCAGCTTGGCTGGGGCCGTCTACGAGCAGTACTTC.